This T cell receptor beta chain was sequenced during a study of siplizumab effects on memory and regulatory T cells. Approximately 10^5 TCR templates underwent assay in every sample. The repertoire was sequenced with immunoSEQ multiplex PCR; TCRdb's copy has only in-frame clones and lacks some. The sample includes about 50,000 clones, about 94% seen only once; the top ten take 17%. With 7 bases removed from V and 0 bases from J, the gap between germline ends came to 23 bases. CDR3 length equals 18 residues. Looked up from germline, CDR1 is ENHRY and CDR2 is SYGVKD. On this clone itself: No antigen is known for it.

Broader study findings: There was no confirmation of the suppressive function of proliferating Tregs from siplizumab cultures.

V gene TRBV10-3 combines with J gene TRBJ2-3; D is ambiguous. The sequencing input was CD8+ T cells sorted from blood. The sequence was collected from a human donor in good health. This CDR3 reads CAINGGADSSASTDTQYF. In DNA, the CDR3 is TGTGCCATCAATGGTGGTGCAGACTCAAGTGCTAGCACAGATACGCAGTATTTT.